A single sample is the source of the 8 T cell receptor beta chains below, sequenced in a study of blood T cell repertoires in COVID-19. Using immunoSEQ multiplex PCR, the repertoire was profiled, and TCRdb retains in-frame clones only, with some absent. The sample has 45,000 or so clones, about four fifths seen once. Sequencing was performed on peripheral blood. The receptors come from a woman aged 70 to 79 with acute or convalescent COVID-19.

The chain is built from TRBV30 and TRBJ2-1; 12 bases align to TRBD2. With V trimmed by 1 base and J by 3 bases, 4 bases remained unmatched. CDR3 size: 16 residues. Per the germline V gene, CDR1 is GTSNPN and CDR2 is SVGIG (reference sequence). The CDR3 DNA sequence: TGTGCCTGGAGTGGGGGGACTAGCGGGTTCTACAATGAGCAGTTCTTC. Its protein is CAWSGGTSGFYNEQFF.

The chain employs TRBV7-9 and TRBJ2-3, with 8 bases identical to TRBD2. The V segment lost 5 bases and the J segment 4 bases; nucleotides outside the gene matches: 5. Per the germline V gene, CDR1 is SEHNR and CDR2 is FQNEAQ (reference sequence). CDR3 size: 14 residues. The DNA of the CDR3 is TGTGCCAGCAGCCCCGGACTAGCCGCAGATACGCAGTATTTT. It codes for CASSPGLAADTQYF.

The chain uses TRBV28 and TRBJ1-3; tentatively, D is TRBD1 (6 bases). The germline gives CDR1 MDHEN, CDR2 SYDVKM. Trimming cost V 3 bases and J 0 bases, with 9 bases left between them. This CDR3 region has 15 residues. CDR3 residues: CASSLPGVSGNTIYF. The CDR3 bases are TGTGCCAGCAGTTTGCCAGGGGTCTCTGGAAACACCATATATTTT.

The genes are TRBV11-1 and TRBJ1-3, with 9 bases fitting TRBD1. CDR1 and CDR2 from the germline V gene are SGHAT and FQDESV (reference sequence). The V segment lost 10 bases and the J segment 1 base; nucleotides outside the gene matches: 2. The CDR3 has 13 amino acids. CDR3 in amino acids: CATGTGSGNTIYF. CDR3 sequence (DNA): TGTGCCACCGGGACAGGGTCTGGAAACACCATATATTTT.

The chain employs TRBV7-8 and TRBJ2-7; 9 bases line up with TRBD2. This CDR3 spans 16 amino acids. CDR1 is SGHVS, CDR2 FQNEAQ, per germline. Trimming removed 1 base from V and 6 bases from J; junction bases left unmatched: 10. CDR3 sequence reads: CASSLGLAGNKREQYF. The CDR3, as DNA: TGTGCCAGCAGCTTAGGGCTAGCGGGAAATAAGCGCGAGCAGTACTTC. The variable domain in full, with the rest retrieved from reference TRBV7-8 and TRBJ2-7, is GAGVSQSPRYKVAKRGQDVALRCDPISGHVSLFWYQQALGQGPEFLTYFQNEAQLDKSGLPSDRFFAERPEGSVSTLKIQRTQQEDSAVYLCASSLGLAGNKREQYFGPGTRLTVT.

This sequence joins TRBV6-1 and TRBJ1-5, with 11 positions matching TRBD1. J was trimmed by 2 bases and V by 4 bases; bases with no gene match: 7. The CDR3 is made up of 17 amino acids. Germline V gene data show CDR1 as MNHNS and CDR2 as SASEGT. The CDR3 protein is CASSAPGTGGRNQPQHF. In nucleotides, the CDR3 is TGTGCCAGCAGTGCCCCCGGGACAGGGGGGCGCAATCAGCCCCAGCATTTT.

The CDR3: CASSQRASVYTDTQYF. CDR3 coding DNA: TGTGCCAGCAGCCAACGCGCTAGCGTTTACACAGATACGCAGTATTTT. This chain links TRBV14 with TRBJ2-3; tentatively, D is TRBD2 (6 bases). The CDR3 has 16 residues. Trimming cost V 2 bases and J 2 bases, with 14 bases left between them. Germline CDR1 SGHDN, CDR2 FVKESK. Drawing the rest from reference TRBV14 and TRBJ2-3, the complete variable domain is EAGVTQFPSHSVIEKGQTVTLRCDPISGHDNLYWYRRVMGKEIKFLLHFVKESKQDESGMPNNRFLAERTGGTYSTLKVQPAELEDSGVYFCASSQRASVYTDTQYFGPGTRLTVL.

V gene TRBV29-1 combines with J gene TRBJ1-5; no clear D. The length of the CDR3 is 13 residues. The germline CDR1 and CDR2 sequences are SQVTM and ANQGSEA. The V end was cut by 6 bases, the J end by 3 bases, with 12 bases between. The CDR3 sequence: CSVVLENNQPQHF. Written as DNA, the CDR3 is TGCAGCGTGGTCCTTGAGAACAATCAGCCCCAGCATTTT.